Following are 24 T cell receptor beta chains from one sample sequenced in a study of somatic mutations in cytotoxic T cells in rheumatoid arthritis. Using immunoSEQ multiplex PCR, the repertoire was profiled, and TCRdb retains in-frame clones only, with some absent. The table shows 15,000 to 20,000 clones, with 65% to 75% occurring only once. Sequencing was performed on CD8+ T cells sorted from blood. The receptors come from an adult with rheumatoid arthritis.

The rearrangement uses TRBV19 and TRBJ2-6, with D unclear. V was clipped by 5 bases and J by 3 bases, with 14 bases between them. The CDR3 covers 16 residues. Germline assignment: CDR1 LNHDA and CDR2 SQIVND (reference sequence). In DNA, the CDR3 is TGTGCCAGTAGTCCCCTCCCACGAGGTGGGGCCAACGTCCTGACTTTC. It encodes CASSPLPRGGANVLTF.

The table lists this clone with a few counts. The chain employs TRBV9 and TRBJ1-2, with TRBD1 matching over 7 bases. V dropped 4 bases and J dropped 4; count of bases not matched to a gene: 4. The germline V gene has CDR1 SGDLS and CDR2 YYNGEE. The CDR3 totals 13 residues. The chain's CDR3 is CASSPGTVYGYTF. The DNA for the CDR3 is TGTGCCAGCAGCCCCGGGACAGTCTATGGCTACACCTTC. Variable domain in full (rest from reference TRBV9 and TRBJ1-2): DSGVTQTPKHLITATGQRVTLRCSPRSGDLSVYWYQQSLDQGLQFLIQYYNGEERAKGNILERFSAQQFPDLHSELNLSSLELGDSALYFCASSPGTVYGYTFGSGTRLTVV.

The rearrangement uses TRBV19 and TRBJ2-3; 8 nucleotides line up with TRBD2. The CDR3 sequence is 15 residues long. The trim removed 3 bases at V and 4 bases at J, leaving 6 bases unmatched. Germline V gives CDR1 LNHDA, CDR2 SQIVND (reference sequence). In DNA, the CDR3 is TGTGCCAGTAGTATGAGGCCGGGGGGGCCAGATACGCAGTATTTT. Its translation is CASSMRPGGPDTQYF.

This clone has just a few counts. The CDR3 nucleotides read TGTGCCAGCAGTTACTTTGGGGGTTCCTACGAGCAGTACTTC. Its translation: CASSYFGGSYEQYF. V usage is TRBV6-5 and J usage is TRBJ2-7, with D perhaps matching TRBD1 or TRBD2 (5 bases each). V gave up 1 base and J gave up 1 base, with 8 bases separating them. The CDR3 is 14 residues long. Germline lookup yields CDR1 MNHEY and CDR2 SVGAGI.

This clone has a single count. DNA for the CDR3: TGTGCCAGCAGCGCTCGGGACAGGGAGCAGTTCTTC. Its translation: CASSARDREQFF. The rearrangement uses TRBV7-9 and TRBJ2-1, with 8 bases aligning to TRBD1. Germline V gene lookup returns CDR1 SEHNR and CDR2 FQNEAQ (reference sequence). V was pared by 5 bases and J by 10 bases, with 4 bases of the junction left unmatched. CDR3 length: 12 amino acids.

The chain employs TRBV19 and TRBJ1-1; D perhaps matches TRBD1 (6 bases). The V gene lost 9 bases and the J gene lost 0 bases, with 14 bases spanning the gap. CDR1 is LNHDA, CDR2 SQIVND, per germline (reference sequence). This CDR3 is 14 amino acids long. CDR3 bases: TGTGCCAGCAGAGAGGACAGCCTGAACACTGAAGCTTTCTTT. It encodes CASREDSLNTEAFF.

The gene calls are TRBV12-1 and TRBJ2-7; the table's D call TRBD2 went unverified against the DNA. TRBV12-1 is an annotated pseudogene. The CDR3 has 15 residues. CDR3 region: CASSFDGLANYEQYF. In DNA form, the CDR3 reads TGTGCCAGCAGCTTTGATGGCCTAGCGAACTACGAGCAGTACTTC.

This rearrangement joins TRBV29-1 to TRBJ1-1, with D possibly TRBD1 on 6 matching bases. The CDR3 loop spans 13 amino acids. V was trimmed by 4 bases and J by 3 bases, leaving 12 bases between them. Germline CDR1 is SQVTM and CDR2 is ANQGSEA. CDR3 DNA sequence: TGCAGCGTTGTCGGGGGGGCGGACACTGAAGCTTTCTTT. Protein sequence: CSVVGGADTEAFF.

The V and J genes are TRBV11-2 and TRBJ2-7, with D unclear. The V gene lost 5 bases and the J gene lost 2 bases, with 16 bases spanning the gap. The CDR3 contains 15 residues. Germline CDR1 SGHAT, CDR2 FQNNGV. CDR3 sequence reads: CASSRLLDATYEQYF. The CDR3 DNA reads as TGTGCCAGCAGCCGCCTGTTGGACGCTACCTACGAGCAGTACTTC.

The rearrangement joins TRBV27 to TRBJ2-1, with D possibly being TRBD2 (6 bases). V lost 8 bases to trimming and J lost 4 bases, with 12 bases between them. The length of the CDR3 is 13 residues. Per germline, CDR1 MNHEY and CDR2 SMNVEV (reference sequence). The CDR3 spells CASRDLTYNEQFF. CDR3 coding DNA: TGTGCCAGCCGGGACTTAACTTACAATGAGCAGTTCTTC.

This chain connects TRBV30 to TRBJ1-5; no reliable D call. Germline V lookup: CDR1 GTSNPN, CDR2 SVGIG (reference sequence). The ends were cut back, 1 base at V and 0 bases at J, with 7 bases in the middle. The length of the CDR3 is 14 residues. This CDR3 is CAWSGQFSNQPQHF. The CDR3 DNA follows: TGTGCCTGGAGTGGGCAGTTTAGCAATCAGCCCCAGCATTTT.

The J gene is TRBJ1-2, the V gene TRBV29-1, with TRBD1 matching over 7 bases. This CDR3 contains 14 residues. Germline V CDR1 and CDR2: SQVTM, ANQGSEA. The J segment lost 1 base and the V segment lost 3 bases, leaving 5 bases of the junction unmatched. This chain's CDR3 is CSVEGQSFNYGYTF. The CDR3 DNA reads as TGCAGCGTTGAGGGACAGAGCTTTAACTATGGCTACACCTTC.

The chain combines TRBV28 with TRBJ1-1, with TRBD1 as a possible D gene (5 bases). The germline V gene has CDR1 MDHEN and CDR2 SYDVKM. The V end was cut by 5 bases, the J end by 0 bases, with 19 bases between. The CDR3 totals 17 residues. The CDR3 bases are TGTGCCAGCAGTCAATATTGGGGGGGAAGAATGAACACTGAAGCTTTCTTT. Translated, it gives CASSQYWGGRMNTEAFF.

The CDR3, as DNA: TGTGCCAGCTCCCTCGACAGACCCTACGAGCAGTACTTC. It yields the protein CASSLDRPYEQYF. The chain recombines TRBV18 with TRBJ2-7; possibly TRBD1 for D (5 bases). CDR3 length equals 13 residues. V lost 6 bases, J lost 2 bases, and 11 bases lay in between. CDR1 is KGHSH, CDR2 LQKENI, per germline.

This clone was counted a single time. CDR3 residues: CAWTHLAGVGELFF. As DNA, the CDR3 is TGTGCCTGGACCCATCTAGCGGGGGTCGGGGAGCTGTTTTTT. The rearrangement joins TRBV30 to TRBJ2-2, with 10 bases lining up with TRBD2. The germline V gene encodes CDR1 GTSNPN and CDR2 SVGIG (reference sequence). V lost 4 bases to trimming and J lost 7 bases; unmatched junction nucleotides: 6. This CDR3 contains 14 residues.

This chain uses TRBV19 with TRBJ1-5; the D is unclear. This CDR3 comprises 17 residues. With 3 bases removed from V and 4 bases from J, the gap between germline ends came to 19 bases. Per germline, CDR1 LNHDA and CDR2 SQIVND (reference sequence). In DNA, the CDR3 is TGTGCCAGTAGTATTGGCAGAAAAGATACAGTAAATCAGCCCCAGCATTTT. Translated: CASSIGRKDTVNQPQHF. The whole variable domain, remainder taken from reference TRBV19 and TRBJ1-5, is DGGITQSPKYLFRKEGQNVTLSCEQNLNHDAMYWYRQDPGQGLRLIYYSQIVNDFQKGDIAEGYSVSREKKESFPLTVTSAQKNPTAFYLCASSIGRKDTVNQPQHFGDGTRLSIL.

This clone came up a few times. This chain connects TRBV7-9 to TRBJ1-1; the D is unclear. Trimming pared 2 bases from V and 5 bases from J, leaving 6 bases between. CDR3 length: 12 residues. Germline loops: CDR1 SEHNR, CDR2 FQNEAQ (reference sequence). The CDR3 DNA reads as TGTGCCAGCAGCTTAAGAGTTACTGAAGCTTTCTTT. Amino acids: CASSLRVTEAFF. Combining the CDR3 with reference TRBV7-9 and TRBJ1-1 gives the whole variable domain DTGVSQNPRHKITKRGQNVTFRCDPISEHNRLYWYRQTLGQGPEFLTYFQNEAQLEKSRLLSDRFSAERPKGSFSTLEIQRTEQGDSAMYLCASSLRVTEAFFGQGTRLTVV.

The rearrangement joins TRBV30 to TRBJ1-4; possible D gene TRBD1, 5 bases. Germline V gene sequence: CDR1 GTSNPN, CDR2 SVGIG (reference sequence). This CDR3 comprises 15 residues. Deletions cut 2 bases from V and 16 bases from J, with 26 bases between. CDR3 protein: CAWSLNPGRVQIRFF. CDR3 nucleotide sequence: TGTGCCTGGAGTCTCAACCCGGGGCGAGTACAAATTCGGTTTTTT.

The rearrangement links TRBV30 to TRBJ2-5; TRBD2 aligns across 10 bases. The J call is doubtful: the DNA matches TRBJ2-7 better. The germline V gene has CDR1 GTSNPN and CDR2 SVGIG (reference sequence). The CDR3 is 13 residues long. The CDR3 reads CAWRASGSYEQYF. CDR3 nucleotides: TGTGCCTGGAGGGCTAGCGGGAGCTACGAGCAGTACTTC.

This clone has more than one count but fewer than ten. The rearrangement joins TRBV6-5 to TRBJ2-7; no clear D. Germline V CDR1 and CDR2: MNHEY, SVGAGI. This CDR3 spans 14 amino acids. V lost 2 bases and J lost 0, with 8 bases in between. The DNA for the CDR3 is TGTGCCAGCAGTTACCTACTGGGCTCCTACGAGCAGTACTTC. It translates to CASSYLLGSYEQYF.

The rearrangement uses TRBV9 and TRBJ1-6; D is ambiguous. Germline V CDR1 and CDR2: SGDLS, YYNGEE. V dropped 0 bases and J dropped 9 bases, with 19 bases sitting between them. The CDR3 sequence is 17 residues long. The CDR3, as DNA: TGTGCCAGCAGCGTAGGGACTCAAGAATGGTATGGTTCACCCCTCCACTTT. Protein sequence: CASSVGTQEWYGSPLHF.

The chain combines TRBV5-1 with TRBJ2-2, with D maybe TRBD2 (6 bases). Germline V CDR1 and CDR2: SGHRS, YFSETQ. This CDR3 comprises 14 residues. Trimming took 4 bases from V and 7 from J, leaving 14 bases between them. The CDR3 here is CASSAGTFCGELFF. CDR3 in DNA: TGCGCCAGCAGCGCAGGGACTTTTTGCGGGGAGCTGTTTTTT. Supplemented by reference TRBV5-1 and TRBJ2-2, the full variable domain reads KAGVTQTPRYLIKTRGQQVTLSCSPISGHRSVSWYQQTPGQGLQFLFEYFSETQRNKGNFPGRFSGRQFSNSRSEMNVSTLELGDSALYLCASSAGTFCGELFFGEGSRLTVL.

This clone was seen more than once but under ten times. The J gene is TRBJ1-4, the V gene TRBV19, with TRBD1 matching 9 bases. The V and J ends lost 5 bases and 6 bases, in that order; junction bases with no gene match: 4. The CDR3 runs to 14 residues. Germline loops: CDR1 LNHDA, CDR2 SQIVND (reference sequence). The CDR3 is CASSDRDRDEKLFF. The CDR3 region has the DNA TGTGCCAGTAGTGACCGGGACAGGGATGAAAAACTGTTTTTT.

The rearrangement uses TRBV30 and TRBJ1-2; D not resolved. This CDR3 spans 14 amino acids. CDR1 is GTSNPN and CDR2 is SVGIG in the germline V gene (reference sequence). The V gene lost 4 bases and the J gene lost 4 bases, with 16 bases spanning the gap. The CDR3 DNA reads TGTGCCTGGATCCCTCCCGGGGTGGGCTATGGCTACACCTTC. Amino acid sequence: CAWIPPGVGYGYTF.